The rows below give T cell receptor beta chains drawn from one sample of a study of blood T cell repertoires in COVID-19. Only in-frame clones appear in the TCRdb table, and some are missing; sequencing was by immunoSEQ multiplex PCR. The sample shows around 300,000 clones, approximately 91% of them seen only once. The sequencing sample was made of peripheral blood. The source is a man aged 18 to 29 with active or convalescent COVID-19. Both conserved end residues are part of each CDR3. D genes are given only for firm matches. The size entry is marked missing in some rows and otherwise reads once, few, many or a size class.

TRBV7-9 | TRBD2 | - | CASRSSRGEETQYF
TRBV7-6 | - | - | CASSLAAGLALGRETQYF
TRBV6-7 | TRBD1 | - | CASSYRQGQETQYF
TRBV7-9 | - | - | CASSLGQATGNTIYF
TRBV9 | TRBD1 | - | CASSAPGQEAFF
TRBV6-5 | TRBD1 | once | CASSLNGQVNTEAFF
TRBV5-4 | TRBD1 | - | CASSNRGGETQYF
TRBV29-1 | - | - | CSVDSGGYTF
TRBV4-3 | TRBD1 | - | CASSPTGGEGDTQYF
TRBV12-3/TRBV12-4 | - | - | CASSSSGAYEQYF
TRBV2 | TRBD2 | - | CASIERGGQRTDTQYF
TRBV6-2/TRBV6-3 | TRBD1 | - | CASSQQGDQPQHF
TRBV2 | - | few | CASNWGGPAEAFF
TRBV7-3 | - | - | CASSLLGQLDEQFF
TRBV2 | - | - | CASSEGRETEAFF
TRBV18 | - | - | CASSPQRTTSSTDTQYF
TRBV7-2 | TRBD2 | - | CASSLTSGALEQYF
TRBV29-1 | - | - | CSGEGGGPPETQYF
TRBV13 | TRBD2 | - | CASSLGRGNYEQYF
TRBV5-6 | TRBD2 | - | CASSLRGGPPGELFF
TRBV27 | TRBD1 | - | CASSQDRGFNYEQYF
TRBV5-5 | - | - | CASSLDESGYTF
TRBV29-1 | - | once | CSVGRTQNTEAFF
TRBV10-2 | TRBD2 | - | CASSSDRGGTGELFF
TRBV5-6 | TRBD2 | - | CASSLRLAGGSPYEQYF
TRBV4-3 | TRBD2 | once | CASSQARTGGPKGNEQFF
TRBV11-2 | TRBD1 | medium-sized | CASSATTGSETQYF